A selection of T cell receptor beta chains follows, all from one sample in a study of blood T cell repertoires in COVID-19. Sequencing was performed with immunoSEQ multiplex PCR; in TCRdb, only in-frame clones are kept and a portion is missing. The table includes about 430,000 clones, around 91% detected once. Sequencing input: PBMCs or T cells enriched from blood (not recorded which). The receptor set was obtained from a young man who had recovered from COVID-19. Both conserved end residues are part of each CDR3. A clone size is listed for some rows: how often the clone was seen (once, few, many), or a class if it is expanded.

>few|TRBV3-1/TRBV3-2|TRBJ1-5
CASSLGTVGQQPQHF
>NA|TRBV6-5|TRBJ1-4
CASSTGTGDEKLFF
>NA|TRBV11-3|TRBJ1-1
CASSLRQGNTEAFF
>NA|TRBV7-8|TRBJ2-7
CASSLRPSGSSYEQYF
>once|TRBV4-1|TRBJ2-4
CASSPPDRAPNIQYF
>NA|TRBV28|TRBJ1-1
CASSYRGLVNTEAFF
>NA|TRBV7-2|TRBJ2-3
CASSLASGSGDTQYF
>few|TRBV5-1|TRBJ2-6
CASSWNSQGAGANVLTF
>NA|TRBV18|TRBJ1-5
CASSPGTGVTNQPQHF
>NA|TRBV7-6|TRBJ2-2
CASSFLAGAPVGTGELFF
>NA|TRBV12-5|TRBJ2-1
CASGSPVPGLAGYNEQFF
>NA|TRBV28|TRBJ1-5
CASSLRQGNQPQHF
>once|TRBV10-3|TRBJ2-1
CATTRTSRVEQFF
>NA|TRBV10-1|TRBJ1-1
CASKPEVNTEAFF
>NA|TRBV2|TRBJ2-1
CASSDSRSSGNYEQFF
>NA|TRBV6-5|TRBJ2-7
CASSKDSYEQYF
>NA|TRBV19|TRBJ2-7
CASSPSTPRDEQYF
>NA|TRBV7-6|TRBJ2-7
CASSLGGGTGYEQYF
>NA|TRBV5-1|TRBJ1-3
CASSPGTGRNTIYF
>NA|TRBV5-4|TRBJ2-3
CASSFSLTSGAYSTDTQYF
>NA|TRBV14|TRBJ1-3
CASSQGTADRNTIYF